This entry is about one TCR beta chain. Its matching antigen is unknown. The data were produced by immunoSEQ multiplex PCR, yet TCRdb's version contains in-frame clones alone and is incomplete. This repertoire shows about 2 million clones, roughly 96% found once; its top ten account for 0.13%. This sample is drawn from a study of shared clonotypes between healthy human individuals. Across the study: Three plates were used per donor for CD4 naive, three for CD4 memory, two for CD8 naive and one for CD8 memory. Study findings and constraints: The study found lower generation probabilities in non-shared clonotypes than in those shared by all four donors.

The germline CDR1 and CDR2 sequences are SGDLS and YYNGEE. V dropped 6 bases and J dropped 5 bases, with 5 bases sitting between them. This CDR3 contains 11 residues. The TCR originated in a young man in good health. This chain links TRBV9 with TRBJ2-2; no clear D gene. Sequenced input: naive CD4+ T cells sorted from blood. The subset here: CD45RA+ positively selected. Here the CDR3 reads CASKGTGELFF. CDR3 sequence (DNA): TGTGCCAGCAAGGGAACCGGGGAGCTGTTTTTT.